These 3 T cell receptor beta chains originate from one sample sequenced in a study of blood T cell repertoires in COVID-19. Sequencing was performed with immunoSEQ multiplex PCR; in TCRdb, only in-frame clones are kept and a portion is missing. The table includes some 150,000 clones, around 81% detected once. The specimen was peripheral blood. Receptors originate from a human donor with acute or convalescent COVID-19. The donor label of this sample is uncertain.

The chain joins TRBV6-5 to TRBJ1-1; D perhaps matches TRBD1 (5 bases). The V and J ends lost 7 bases and 1 base respectively, with 10 bases between them. CDR3 length equals 13 residues. Germline loops: CDR1 MNHEY, CDR2 SVGAGI. As DNA, the CDR3 is TGTGCCAGCAATGGGAGGGGGAACACTGAAGCTTTCTTT. Translated: CASNGRGNTEAFF.

The chain recombines TRBV29-1 with TRBJ1-5, with 11 nucleotides matching TRBD1. The CDR3 is 15 amino acids. Germline-derived CDR1 and CDR2 are SQVTM and ANQGSEA. Germline trimming cut 6 bases from V and 1 base from J; bases unmatched to any gene: 5. In DNA, the CDR3 is TGCAGCGTCGGGACAGGGGGTGGCAGCAATCAGCCCCAGCATTTT. This gives the protein CSVGTGGGSNQPQHF.

The chain recombines TRBV11-1 with TRBJ1-2, with 7 positions matching TRBD1. V dropped 3 bases and J dropped 4; count of bases not matched to a gene: 5. Germline CDR1 reads SGHAT; CDR2 reads FQDESV (reference sequence). The CDR3 contains 14 residues. This chain's CDR3 is CASSLTGTIYGYTF. CDR3 DNA: TGTGCCAGCAGCTTGACAGGGACGATCTATGGCTACACCTTC.